The 31 T cell receptor beta chains below come from one sample, sequenced in a study of blood T cell repertoires in COVID-19 (dated by TCRdb to about 2020). Receptor amplification or capture employed the immunoSEQ multiplex PCR assay. This immuneACCESS table, as held by TCRdb, lists in-frame sequences with V and J called but not all clones. Of the missing ones, under half trace to an unresolved V gene in checked studies; the others have no known cause. The sample table records about 420,000 clones; roughly 89% of these occur just once. In total, the top ten clones hold 0.8% to 1% of the sample. Sequencing was carried out using peripheral blood. The receptors were gathered from a young man with COVID-19, enrolled during active disease.

Concerning this clone itself: One junction end does not reproduce the germline sequence, and a read error may be involved. The V gene is TRBV12-3 or TRBV12-4, the J gene TRBJ1-1; 7 bases agree with TRBD1. CDR3 length: 13 residues. This chain's CDR3 is CASSSTGNPEAFF. The CDR3 DNA reads TGTGCCAGCAGTTCGACAGGGAACCCTGAAGCTTTCTTT.

By sample fraction, this clone is medium-sized. The chain combines TRBV6-5 with TRBJ1-5; 8 nucleotides line up with TRBD1. Germline V CDR1 and CDR2: MNHEY, SVGAGI. This CDR3 spans 15 amino acids. The V gene end was trimmed by 4 bases and the J gene end by 4 bases; junction bases not matched to a gene: 6. The CDR3 sequence: CASSLGQGLNQPQHF. The CDR3 nucleotides are TGTGCCAGCAGTTTAGGACAGGGTCTGAATCAGCCCCAGCATTTT.

The chain is built from TRBV2 and TRBJ1-6, with TRBD1 as a possible D gene (5 bases). The CDR3 runs 15 residues. The germline CDR1 and CDR2 sequences are SNHLY and FYNNEI. Trimming shortened V by 3 bases and J by 10 bases, and 16 bases separated the two germline ends. The CDR3 is CASSESRDSGSPLHF. Written as DNA, the CDR3 is TGTGCCAGCAGTGAGTCCAGGGACTCCGGGTCACCCCTCCACTTT.

The rearrangement joins TRBV24-1 to TRBJ1-5, with D possibly TRBD1 on 6 matching bases. This CDR3 region has 13 residues. V was pared by 4 bases and J by 5 bases, with 8 bases between. Germline lookup yields CDR1 KGHDR and CDR2 SFDVKD. CDR3 nucleotide sequence: TGTGCCACCAGTGAGGACAGTTATCAGCCCCAGCATTTT. Amino acid sequence: CATSEDSYQPQHF.

This sequence joins TRBV12-3 or TRBV12-4 and TRBJ2-1, with 9 bases lining up with TRBD2. CDR3 size: 13 residues. After removal of 6 bases from V and 7 bases from J, the junction contained 4 bases not matched to a gene. This CDR3 reads CASSQTSGNEQFF. Here the CDR3 DNA reads TGTGCCAGCAGCCAGACTAGCGGTAATGAGCAGTTCTTC.

J is TRBJ2-7 and V is TRBV7-9; the D gene is possibly TRBD1 (5 bases). Trimming removed 0 bases at V and 6 bases at J, with 12 bases between. This CDR3 is built from 14 residues. Germline V lookup: CDR1 SEHNR, CDR2 FQNEAQ (reference sequence). The DNA of the CDR3 is TGTGCCAGCAGCTTAGCGCTGCAGGGCAGCGAGCAGTACTTC. This sequence encodes CASSLALQGSEQYF.

V gene TRBV27 combines with J gene TRBJ2-1, with a weak D call TRBD1 (5 bases). The CDR3 is 15 amino acids. V lost 4 bases to trimming and J lost 7 bases, with 17 bases between them. In germline, CDR1 is MNHEY, CDR2 SMNVEV (reference sequence). The CDR3 bases are TGTGCCAGCAGTTCCCCTGACCGAAGGGGTAATGAGCAGTTCTTC. It translates to CASSSPDRRGNEQFF.

The rearrangement links TRBV11-3 to TRBJ2-3, with a weak D call TRBD1 (6 bases). Trimming cost V 1 base and J 4 bases, with 15 bases left between them. CDR3 size: 16 residues. In germline, CDR1 is SGHNT, CDR2 YENEEA. The CDR3 sequence: CASSLGWQGNPDTQYF. Here the CDR3 DNA reads TGTGCCAGCAGCTTAGGATGGCAGGGGAATCCAGATACGCAGTATTTT.

This chain joins TRBV5-1 and TRBJ1-2, with D perhaps TRBD1 (5 bases). Germline V gene data show CDR1 as SGHRS and CDR2 as YFSETQ. V was cut by 0 bases and J by 2 bases, with 8 bases left in between. The CDR3 contains 14 residues. The CDR3 DNA sequence: TGCGCCAGCAGCTTGGAAGACAGAAACTATGGCTACACCTTC. Its protein is CASSLEDRNYGYTF.

For the CDR3, the DNA is TGTGCCAGCAGCTTCCAGACAGGGGGCCGAAATGAGCAGTTCTTC. This codes for CASSFQTGGRNEQFF. The chain recombines TRBV11-3 with TRBJ2-1; TRBD1 aligns across 10 bases. CDR3 length: 15 residues. The germline CDR1 and CDR2 sequences are SGHNT and YENEEA. J lost 7 bases, V lost 3 bases, and 6 bases had no gene match.

The J gene is TRBJ2-1, the V gene TRBV7-9, with TRBD1 as a possible D gene (5 bases). Germline V CDR1 and CDR2: SEHNR, FQNEAQ (reference sequence). V was pared by 4 bases and J by 9 bases, with 10 bases between. The CDR3 has 12 amino acids. CDR3 nucleotides: TGTGCCAGCAGCTCTAATAGGGGTGAGCAGTTCTTC. Residues: CASSSNRGEQFF.

The chain has TRBV7-2 and TRBJ2-1; 7 bases are a match to TRBD2. The CDR3 runs 15 residues. V shed 2 bases, J shed 4 bases, and the junction held 5 bases outside the gene matches. Per germline, CDR1 SGHTA and CDR2 FQGNSA. Here the CDR3 reads CASSLLVAGYNEQFF. DNA for the CDR3: TGTGCCAGCAGCTTATTAGTAGCGGGTTACAATGAGCAGTTCTTC. Using reference TRBV7-2 and TRBJ2-1 for the parts outside the CDR3, the full variable domain is GAGVSQSPSNKVTEKGKDVELRCDPISGHTALYWYRQSLGQGLEFLIYFQGNSAPDKSGLPSDRFSAERTGGSVSTLTIQRTQQEDSAVYLCASSLLVAGYNEQFFGPGTRLTVL.

The rearrangement links TRBV4-1 to TRBJ2-1, with D uncertain. This CDR3 has 15 residues. Germline V gene lookup returns CDR1 MGHRA and CDR2 YSYEKL. V lost 4 bases and J 4 bases, leaving 14 bases between the germline ends. The CDR3 region has the DNA TGCGCCAGCAGCCTCGTCCCCGCCGGTTACAATGAGCAGTTCTTC. This encodes CASSLVPAGYNEQFF.

This clone appeared a single time. V and J are TRBV7-3 and TRBJ2-1; 8 nucleotides agree with TRBD2. The length of the CDR3 is 14 residues. Trimming removed 8 bases from V and 7 bases from J; junction bases left unmatched: 10. Germline V gene data show CDR1 as SGHTA and CDR2 as FQGTGA. CDR3 bases: TGTGCCAGCTCGCTAGCGGGTGTTTGGAATGAGCAGTTCTTC. Its protein is CASSLAGVWNEQFF.

Details on this clone: Other DNA sequences within the sample encode an identical CDR3. The CDR3, as DNA: TGTGCCAGCAGCCTCGGACTAGCCGGCACAGATACGCAGTATTTT. Its protein product is CASSLGLAGTDTQYF. The V and J genes are TRBV5-6 and TRBJ2-3; 8 bases line up with TRBD2. The V gene end was trimmed by 4 bases and the J gene end by 1 base; junction bases not matched to a gene: 5. This CDR3 region has 15 residues. The germline gives CDR1 SGHDT, CDR2 YYEEEE. Drawing the rest from reference TRBV5-6 and TRBJ2-3, the complete variable domain is DAGVTQSPTHLIKTRGQQVTLRCSPKSGHDTVSWYQQALGQGPQFIFQYYEEEERQRGNFPDRFSGHQFPNYSSELNVNALLLGDSALYLCASSLGLAGTDTQYFGPGTRLTVL.

The chain has TRBV19 and TRBJ2-3; TRBD2 matches 8 bases. Germline V gene lookup returns CDR1 LNHDA and CDR2 SQIVND (reference sequence). This CDR3 region has 16 residues. The junction had 7 bases not matched to a gene; V was cut back by 3 bases and J by 2 bases. The CDR3 nucleotides read TGTGCCAGTAGTATGATTAGCGGGATGAACACAGATACGCAGTATTTT. This codes for CASSMISGMNTDTQYF.

The rearrangement links TRBV13 to TRBJ1-6, with 7 positions matching TRBD1. The CDR3 length is 13 residues. CDR1 PRHDT and CDR2 FYEKMQ come from the germline V gene (reference sequence). V lost 5 bases and J lost 11; bases outside the gene matches: 6. The DNA for the CDR3 is TGTGCCAGCAGCCCCCAACAGGGGCCACCCCTCCACTTT. This gives the protein CASSPQQGPPLHF.

This rearrangement joins TRBV7-9 to TRBJ1-3, with D unclear. Between the trimmed V and J ends, which lost 5 bases and 3 bases, there was a span of 11 bases. Per the germline V gene, CDR1 is SEHNR and CDR2 is FQNEAQ (reference sequence). The CDR3 length is 14 residues. The CDR3 sequence is CASSPALSGNTIYF. The CDR3 bases are TGTGCCAGCAGCCCTGCGCTAAGTGGAAACACCATATATTTT.

This chain links TRBV21-1 with TRBJ1-2. TRBV21-1 is flagged as a pseudogene. CDR3 size: 15 residues. The CDR3 reads CASSKSLTGNYGYTF. The CDR3 DNA reads TGTGCCAGCAGCAAATCCCTGACGGGAAACTATGGCTACACCTTC.

The chain recombines TRBV20-1 with TRBJ2-5, with D perhaps matching TRBD2 (5 bases). From germline, CDR1 is DFQATT and CDR2 SNEGSKA (reference sequence). This CDR3 contains 13 residues. Trimming pared 3 bases from V and 3 bases from J, leaving 11 bases between. In nucleotides, the CDR3 is TGCAGTGCTAGTCTGGACTTAAAAGAGACCCAGTACTTC. This codes for CSASLDLKETQYF.

This chain uses TRBV24-1 with TRBJ1-2, with D possibly TRBD1 on 5 matching bases. V was clipped by 3 bases and J by 10 bases, with 17 bases between them. CDR3 length: 14 residues. CDR1 is KGHDR and CDR2 is SFDVKD in the germline V gene. This chain's CDR3 is CATSDLGHRPSYTF. The CDR3 coding sequence is TGTGCCACCAGTGATCTGGGTCACAGGCCTTCCTACACCTTC.

V and J are TRBV19 and TRBJ1-1, with a weak D call TRBD1 (5 bases). Germline V gives CDR1 LNHDA, CDR2 SQIVND (reference sequence). Trimming left V 8 bases short and J 5 bases short, with 15 bases between. This CDR3 is 13 amino acids long. CDR3 amino acids: CASDSGLGTEAFF. The CDR3 nucleotides read TGTGCCAGTGACAGTGGTTTAGGGACTGAAGCTTTCTTT.

The chain employs TRBV5-1 and TRBJ2-1, with D possibly matching TRBD2 (5 bases). V gave up 0 bases and J gave up 9 bases, with 10 bases separating them. The CDR3 sequence is 13 residues long. Germline V CDR1 and CDR2: SGHRS, YFSETQ. The CDR3 sequence: CASSLGLEGEQFF. Here the CDR3 DNA reads TGCGCCAGCAGCTTGGGATTAGAGGGTGAGCAGTTCTTC.

The chain is built from TRBV21-1 and TRBJ1-5; the D call of TRBD1 is as the table states it, not checked on the DNA. TRBV21-1 is assigned pseudogene status. The CDR3 covers 16 residues. The CDR3 loop reads CASSKGAPGTNQPQHF. The CDR3, as DNA: TGTGCCAGCAGCAAAGGAGCCCCCGGGACAAATCAGCCCCAGCATTTT.

The CDR3 nucleotides are TGTGCCAGCAGGAGACAGGGGAACAATCAGCCCCAGCATTTT. Protein sequence: CASRRQGNNQPQHF. The J gene is TRBJ1-5, the V gene TRBV2, with 8 bases aligning to TRBD1. From germline, CDR1 is SNHLY and CDR2 FYNNEI. With 6 bases clipped from V and 3 bases from J, the junction kept 4 bases outside the gene matches. CDR3 length equals 14 residues.

On this clone itself: Within the sample, other DNA sequences also encode this same CDR3. This rearrangement joins TRBV9 to TRBJ2-3; D is ambiguous. CDR1 is SGDLS and CDR2 is YYNGEE in the germline V gene. V lost 2 bases and J lost 5, with 3 bases in between. The CDR3 runs to 11 residues. The CDR3 DNA follows: TGTGCCAGCAGCGTGAGAGATACGCAGTATTTT. The encoded protein is CASSVRDTQYF. The full variable domain, completed using reference TRBV9 and TRBJ2-3, is DSGVTQTPKHLITATGQRVTLRCSPRSGDLSVYWYQQSLDQGLQFLIQYYNGEERAKGNILERFSAQQFPDLHSELNLSSLELGDSALYFCASSVRDTQYFGPGTRLTVL.

The chain is built from TRBV11-2 and TRBJ1-2; TRBD1 aligns across 9 bases. Germline trimming cut 5 bases from V and 2 bases from J; bases unmatched to any gene: 6. Per the germline V gene, CDR1 is SGHAT and CDR2 is FQNNGV. The CDR3 sequence is 15 residues long. In nucleotides, the CDR3 is TGTGCCAGCAGCCATATGGGACAGGGAAACTATGGCTACACCTTC. The encoded protein is CASSHMGQGNYGYTF.

This sequence joins TRBV7-9 and TRBJ2-7, with 8 bases aligning to TRBD2. J gave up 3 bases and V 5 bases, and 15 bases lay outside the gene matches. The CDR3 spans 17 residues. Germline values: CDR1 SEHNR, CDR2 FQNEAQ (reference sequence). CDR3 in DNA: TGTGCCAGCAGCCTGTGGTCGGGGGGGGAGCGGAACTACGAGCAGTACTTC. This codes for CASSLWSGGERNYEQYF.

This clone was observed once. The chain combines TRBV3-1 (or the pseudogene TRBV3-2) with TRBJ1-1, with TRBD1 matching 8 bases. V gave up 2 bases and J gave up 6 bases; unmatched junction bases: 2. The CDR3 contains 13 residues. Germline CDR1 LGHDT, CDR2 YNNKEL (reference sequence). CDR3 DNA sequence: TGTGCCAGCAGCCAACCAGGGGGCGCTGAAGCTTTCTTT. Its protein product is CASSQPGGAEAFF.

The chain is built from TRBV5-1 and TRBJ1-4; D is unresolved. V was cut by 2 bases and J by 0 bases, with 14 bases left in between. Germline V lookup: CDR1 SGHRS, CDR2 YFSETQ. The CDR3 is made up of 17 amino acids. Written as DNA, the CDR3 is TGCGCCAGCAGCTTCGATGGGCCCATTGCAACTAATGAAAAACTGTTTTTT. It yields the protein CASSFDGPIATNEKLFF.

This chain links TRBV7-9 with TRBJ2-7, with D possibly TRBD2 on 5 matching bases. The V end was cut by 5 bases, the J end by 4 bases, with 15 bases between. Germline assignment: CDR1 SEHNR and CDR2 FQNEAQ (reference sequence). The CDR3 contains 14 residues. The CDR3 loop reads CASSAPLVSYEQYF. The CDR3 nucleotides are TGTGCCAGCAGCGCTCCACTAGTTTCGTACGAGCAGTACTTC. The whole variable domain, filled in from reference TRBV7-9 and TRBJ2-7, reads DTGVSQNPRHKITKRGQNVTFRCDPISEHNRLYWYRQTLGQGPEFLTYFQNEAQLEKSRLLSDRFSAERPKGSFSTLEIQRTEQGDSAMYLCASSAPLVSYEQYFGPGTRLTVT.